This T cell receptor beta chain came from a study of cytomegalovirus exposure and HLA in healthy donors. V lost 9 bases and J lost 5; bases outside the gene matches: 15. There are 16 residues in the CDR3. Germline V gives CDR1 SGHAT, CDR2 FQNNGV. PCR used 60 Vbeta primers and 13 Jbeta primers. Measured with immunoSEQ multiplex PCR; TCRdb has only the in-frame clones, and not every one. The repertoire holds roughly 80,000 clones, roughly 76% seen once, with approximately 1.9% in the top ten. On this clone: The antigen is undetermined.

Study-wide points: The classifier, whose performance was assessed in both the original and validation cohorts, reportedly diagnosed cytomegalovirus status with high specificity and sensitivity. Later analysis suggested links between common viral pathogens and several top significant clusters. Cytomegalovirus association was assigned to about 150 TCR beta chains.

This chain uses TRBV11-2 with TRBJ2-1; 8 nucleotides align to TRBD2. The sample taken for sequencing was PBMCs. This TCR was sampled from a woman aged 25 to 39 in good health and CMV-seronegative. CDR3 sequence (DNA): TGTGCCAGTACTAGCGGCACTCTAGGGTTCGACAATGAGCAGTTCTTC. Translating gives CASTSGTLGFDNEQFF.